The clone carrying this T cell receptor (beta chain) was observed at least ten times. What it recognizes is unknown. The CDR3 length is 13 residues. V was cut by 0 bases and J by 4 bases, with 9 bases left in between. Germline V lookup: CDR1 DFQATT, CDR2 SNEGSKA (reference sequence). PBMCs were obtained from 7.5 to 10 ml fresh peripheral blood. RNA transcripts provided the source from which TCR beta CDR3 regions were amplified. First-round RT-PCR with HTBI primers amplified the TCR CDR3 region. TCRdb called the multiplex PCR reads again in MiXCR, with one record for every CDR3 protein. The sample has over 400,000 distinct CDR3 sequences; over 12% are singletons. This entry belongs to a study of T cells in Graves' hyperthyroidism and ophthalmopathy. Whole-study results and caveats: In the blood, most expanded thyroid clonotypes above 0.001 appeared as well. A model built on 13 V-J features separated ophthalmopathy from stable hyperthyroidism.

The rearrangement links TRBV20-1 to TRBJ1-1; D gene unclear. The specimen was blood. The clonotype originates from a man younger than 35 with Graves' ophthalmopathy. For the CDR3, the DNA is TGCAGTGCTAGAGATTTCAGTTCCACTGAAGCTTTCTTT. Protein sequence: CSARDFSSTEAFF.